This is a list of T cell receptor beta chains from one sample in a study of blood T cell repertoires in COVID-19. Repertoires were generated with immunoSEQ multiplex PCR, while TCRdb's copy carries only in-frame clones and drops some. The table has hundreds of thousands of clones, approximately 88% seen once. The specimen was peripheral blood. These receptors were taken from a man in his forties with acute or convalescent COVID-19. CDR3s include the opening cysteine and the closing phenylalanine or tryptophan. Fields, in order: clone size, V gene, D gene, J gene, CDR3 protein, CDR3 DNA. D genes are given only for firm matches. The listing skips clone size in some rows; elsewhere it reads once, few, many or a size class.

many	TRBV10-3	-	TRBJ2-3	CAISLDGGYTDTQYF	TGTGCCATCAGTTTAGATGGGGGGTACACAGATACGCAGTATTTT
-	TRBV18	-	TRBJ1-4	CASSPGLGTDEKLFF	TGTGCCAGCTCACCGGGGCTGGGAACAGATGAAAAACTGTTTTTT
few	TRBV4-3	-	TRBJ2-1	CASSQAGLPDEQFF	TGCGCCAGCAGCCAAGCCGGACTCCCGGATGAGCAGTTCTTC
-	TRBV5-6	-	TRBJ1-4	CASSSSGQGNEKLFF	TGTGCCAGCAGCTCTTCGGGACAAGGCAATGAAAAACTGTTTTTT
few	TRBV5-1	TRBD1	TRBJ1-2	CASSLGGQGNNGYTF	TGCGCCAGCAGCTTGGGGGGACAGGGGAACAATGGCTACACCTTC
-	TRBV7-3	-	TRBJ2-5	CASSLSGGQETQYF	TGTGCCAGCAGCTTGAGTGGAGGGCAAGAGACCCAGTACTTC
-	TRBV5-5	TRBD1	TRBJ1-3	CASSQRQGHTIYF	TGTGCCAGCAGCCAGAGACAGGGACACACCATATATTTT
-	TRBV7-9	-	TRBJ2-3	CASSLEIEDTQYF	TGTGCCAGCAGCTTAGAGATAGAGGATACGCAGTATTTT
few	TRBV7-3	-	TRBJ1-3	CASSRNAQGTGNTIYF	TGTGCCAGCAGCAGGAACGCACAGGGAACTGGAAACACCATATATTTT
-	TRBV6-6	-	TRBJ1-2	CASSSLGYGYTF	TGTGCCAGCAGTTCCCTCGGGTATGGCTACACCTTC
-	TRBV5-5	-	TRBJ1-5	CASSLDRGRGPNSNQPQHF	TGTGCCAGCAGCTTGGATCGAGGAAGGGGCCCCAATAGCAATCAGCCCCAGCATTTT
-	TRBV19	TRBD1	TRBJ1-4	CASSVRDRHEKLFF	TGTGCCAGTAGTGTCCGGGACAGACATGAAAAACTGTTTTTT
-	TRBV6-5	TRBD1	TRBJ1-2	CASRRVTGGLDGYTF	TGTGCCAGCAGGCGTGTTACAGGGGGCTTAGATGGCTACACCTTC
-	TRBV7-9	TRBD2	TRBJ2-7	CASSPRTSGSHEQYF	TGTGCCAGCAGCCCCCGGACTAGCGGGAGCCACGAGCAGTACTTC
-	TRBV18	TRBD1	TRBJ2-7	CASSPAGQEGEQYF	TGTGCCAGCTCACCTGCGGGACAGGAGGGCGAGCAGTACTTC
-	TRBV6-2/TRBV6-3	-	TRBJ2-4	CASSYSARDENIQYF	TGTGCCAGCAGTTACTCAGCCAGGGATGAAAACATTCAGTACTTC
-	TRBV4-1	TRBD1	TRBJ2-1	CASSQETGAGEQFF	TGCGCCAGCAGCCAAGAAACAGGGGCCGGTGAGCAGTTCTTC
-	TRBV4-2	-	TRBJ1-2	CASSQDAGRDGYTF	TGTGCCAGCAGCCAAGACGCAGGGCGAGATGGCTACACCTTC
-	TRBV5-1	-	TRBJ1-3	CASSLASGGNTIYF	TGCGCCAGCAGCTTGGCGTCAGGGGGAAACACCATATATTTT
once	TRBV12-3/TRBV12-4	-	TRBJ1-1	CASSRVKDTEAFF	TGTGCCAGCTCCCGGGTAAAGGACACTGAAGCTTTCTTT
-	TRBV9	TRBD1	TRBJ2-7	CASSVVGTGGEEQYF	TGTGCCAGCAGCGTAGTCGGGACAGGGGGCGAGGAGCAGTACTTC
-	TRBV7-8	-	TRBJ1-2	CASSPGSWGYTF	TGTGCCAGCAGCCCAGGGTCGTGGGGCTACACCTTC
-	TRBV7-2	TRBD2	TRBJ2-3	CASSPLAGQADTQYF	TGTGCCAGCAGCCCACTAGCGGGACAGGCAGATACGCAGTATTTT
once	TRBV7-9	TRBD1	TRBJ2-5	CASSLGGDRRYQETQYF	TGTGCCAGCAGCTTAGGTGGGGACAGGCGGTACCAAGAGACCCAGTACTTC
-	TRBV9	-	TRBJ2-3	CASDRSGIGTDTQYF	TGTGCCAGCGATCGTAGCGGAATCGGCACAGATACGCAGTATTTT
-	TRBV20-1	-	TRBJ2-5	CSARVRETQYF	TGCAGTGCTAGAGTTCGGGAGACCCAGTACTTC
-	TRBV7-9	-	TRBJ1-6	CASSLRPGGANSPLHF	TGTGCCAGCAGCTTACGCCCGGGGGGGGCGAATTCACCCCTCCACTTT
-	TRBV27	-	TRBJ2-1	CASSFMTGVSYNEQFF	TGTGCCAGCAGCTTTATGACAGGTGTCTCCTACAATGAGCAGTTCTTC
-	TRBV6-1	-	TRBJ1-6	CASSEGKTTGYSPLHF	TGTGCCAGCAGTGAGGGGAAGACGACAGGATATTCACCCCTCCACTTT
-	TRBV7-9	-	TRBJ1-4	CASSRGRNEKLFF	TGTGCCAGCAGTCGAGGGAGGAATGAAAAACTGTTTTTT
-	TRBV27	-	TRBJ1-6	CASRPGTPDSPLHF	TGTGCCAGCAGACCCGGGACACCAGATTCACCCCTCCACTTT
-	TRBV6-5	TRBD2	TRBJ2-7	CASTAASGSGFQYF	TGTGCCAGCACCGCGGCTAGCGGGAGTGGGTTCCAGTACTTC
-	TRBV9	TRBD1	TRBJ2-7	CASSAGTGGIYEQYF	TGTGCCAGCAGCGCCGGGACAGGGGGCATATACGAGCAGTACTTC
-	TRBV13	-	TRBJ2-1	CASSPSGPNEQFF	TGTGCCAGCAGCCCCAGCGGGCCTAATGAGCAGTTCTTC
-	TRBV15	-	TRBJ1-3	CATSRDLADTIYF	TGTGCCACCAGCAGAGATCTGGCGGACACCATATATTTT
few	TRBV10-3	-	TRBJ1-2	CAISAAAGRGRYGYTF	TGTGCCATCAGTGCAGCGGCGGGCAGGGGACGCTATGGCTACACCTTC
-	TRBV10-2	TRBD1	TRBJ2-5	CASSNRDRGLQETQYF	TGCGCCAGCAGTAACCGAGACAGGGGCCTACAAGAGACCCAGTACTTC
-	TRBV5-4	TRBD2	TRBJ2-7	CASSPSSGAAYEQYF	TGTGCCAGCAGCCCATCTAGCGGGGCGGCCTACGAGCAGTACTTC
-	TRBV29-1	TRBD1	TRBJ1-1	CSVDRGNTEAFF	TGCAGCGTAGACAGGGGGAACACTGAAGCTTTCTTT
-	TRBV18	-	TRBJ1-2	CASSNARLDRRGLYGYTF	TGTGCCAGCTCAAACGCTCGACTTGACAGGCGAGGCCTCTATGGCTACACCTTC
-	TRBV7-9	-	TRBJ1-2	CASSSGLEVYGYTF	TGTGCCAGCAGCTCGGGACTGGAAGTGTATGGCTACACCTTC
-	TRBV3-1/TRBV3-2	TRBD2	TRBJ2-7	CASSPGSGGSYEQYF	TGTGCCAGCAGCCCCGGGAGCGGGGGATCCTACGAGCAGTACTTC
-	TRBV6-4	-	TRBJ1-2	CASSEYGSEAYGYTF	TGTGCCAGCAGTGAATACGGGAGTGAGGCATATGGCTACACCTTC
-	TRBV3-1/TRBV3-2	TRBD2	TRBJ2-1	CASSQAAGGRNEQFF	TGTGCCAGCAGCCAGGCAGCGGGAGGTAGGAATGAGCAGTTCTTC
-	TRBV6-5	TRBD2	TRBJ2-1	CASSYLASGRNEQFF	TGTGCCAGCAGTTACTTGGCTAGCGGGAGAAATGAGCAGTTCTTC
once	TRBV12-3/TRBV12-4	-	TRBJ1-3	CLRTLNTIYF	TGTCTGCGGACACTAAACACCATATATTTT
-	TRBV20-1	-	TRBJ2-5	CSASYETQYF	TGCAGTGCTAGCTACGAGACCCAGTACTTC
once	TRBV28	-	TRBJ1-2	CASSSGQGSYGYTF	TGTGCCAGCTCCTCAGGGCAGGGCAGCTATGGCTACACCTTC
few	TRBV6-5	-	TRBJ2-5	CASSRSGHPRETQYF	TGTGCCAGCAGCCGAAGCGGCCATCCGCGAGAGACCCAGTACTTC
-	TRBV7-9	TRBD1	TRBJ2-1	CASSFGTDYNEQFF	TGTGCCAGCAGCTTCGGGACAGACTACAATGAGCAGTTCTTC
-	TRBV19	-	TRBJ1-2	CASTQTFGGTGGVYGYTF	TGTGCCAGTACCCAAACGTTCGGTGGTACCGGTGGAGTCTATGGCTACACCTTC
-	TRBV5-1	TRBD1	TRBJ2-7	CASSLGGQGGQYF	TGCGCCAGCAGCTTGGGGGGACAGGGAGGGCAGTACTTC
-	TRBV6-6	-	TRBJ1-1	CASSYSNSIRTEAFF	TGTGCCAGCAGTTACTCTAACAGTATAAGGACTGAAGCTTTCTTT
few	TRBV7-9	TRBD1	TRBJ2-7	CASSPRQGANEQYF	TGTGCCAGCAGTCCCCGACAGGGGGCGAACGAGCAGTACTTC
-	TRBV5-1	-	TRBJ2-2	CASSLWSPEDGELFF	TGCGCCAGCAGCTTATGGTCGCCGGAGGACGGGGAGCTGTTTTTT
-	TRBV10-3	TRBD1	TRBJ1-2	CAISAPGGTGGYTF	TGTGCCATCAGTGCCCCCGGGGGGACAGGTGGCTACACCTTC
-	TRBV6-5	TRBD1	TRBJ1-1	CASKSGGTLPTAFF	TGTGCCAGCAAATCAGGGGGCACCTTACCCACGGCTTTCTTT
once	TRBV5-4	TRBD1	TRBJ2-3	CASSRGTGGHSTDTQYF	TGTGCCAGCAGCCGCGGGACAGGGGGCCATAGCACAGATACGCAGTATTTT
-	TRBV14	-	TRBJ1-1	CASSQGDIQGPSMNTEAFF	TGTGCCAGCAGCCAAGGGGATATTCAGGGCCCCAGTATGAACACTGAAGCTTTCTTT
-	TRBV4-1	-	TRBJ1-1	CASSLVGQTEAFF	TGCGCCAGCAGCCTTGTGGGCCAGACTGAAGCTTTCTTT